This T cell receptor (beta chain) comes out of a study of blood T cells in healthy people across ages. Study outcomes and limitations: Donors of long life had a larger count of naive CD4+ cells and greater diversity than aged donors.

Germline CDR1 SGHRS, CDR2 YFSETQ. Trimming took 0 bases from V and 5 from J, leaving 9 bases between them. The CDR3 has 14 amino acids. Through a sample-barcoded 5' primer and a J-beta primer mix, a second PCR was run for 7 to 11 cycles. TCRdb fed the 5' RACE reads into MiXCR, producing one record per CDR3 protein. The table shows 790,000 or so distinct CDR3 sequences, with around half occurring only once. Every donor provided ten milliliters of peripheral blood. Details on this clonotype: Its antigen remains unidentified.

This TCR derives from a man of 80 years or more in good health. The chain links TRBV5-1 to TRBJ1-5, with D unclear. Material: blood. CDR3 loop: CASSLDSLDQPQHF. DNA of the CDR3: TGCGCCAGCAGCTTGGACAGCCTTGATCAGCCCCAGCATTTT. Based on the CDR3 plus reference TRBV5-1 and TRBJ1-5, the full variable domain is KAGVTQTPRYLIKTRGQQVTLSCSPISGHRSVSWYQQTPGQGLQFLFEYFSETQRNKGNFPGRFSGRQFSNSRSEMNVSTLELGDSALYLCASSLDSLDQPQHFGDGTRLSIL.